This TCR beta chain comes out of a study of CD8 T cells in ankylosing spondylitis (dated by TCRdb to 2016 to 2017). Regarding the research as a whole: The study set out to find disease-linked TCR variants by profiling T cell receptor beta repertoires in ankylosing spondylitis patients and healthy donors. Peripheral blood was sampled, and synovial fluid was additionally collected from ankylosing spondylitis patients. The full study cohort comprised some 27 ankylosing spondylitis patients and 85 to 120 healthy donors. Points the paper makes about the study in general: The disease-linked clones had a CD8+ phenotype and were found at relatively low frequencies in peripheral blood. Some of the motif variants had been reported before in the synovial fluid and blood of reactive arthritis patients, a finding that suggests common disease-initiation mechanisms. The disease-linked clones were reported as significantly enriched in matched synovial fluid samples from ankylosing spondylitis patients. Blood from ankylosing spondylitis patients appeared to be characterized by a TCR beta motif composed of 7 to 9 highly homologous amino acid variants.

The listed sequencing device is Illumina HiSeq 2500. Quantitative 5'-RACE with molecular barcodes was the method used to prepare the TCR beta libraries. The paper's processing steps were these. A new computational method, built on a probabilistic model of VDJ rearrangement, was used to identify disease-linked TCR variants. Clones were called with MiXCR by TCRdb after fastp trimmed the public reads at Q25, and only in-frame beta chains were retained. Entries are consolidated by CDR3 protein sequence, retaining the most common genes and DNA. For this entry, the V and J calls and clone size follow TCRdb and not the study's own pipeline. The sample table holds under 250,000 distinct CDR3 sequences, of which roughly 10% were seen once. The ten biggest clones cover less than 7.5% of the sample. This clonotype was detected many times. Its antigen is currently not known. No quality values exist for individual bases; no much larger clone is one base distant.

CDR1 and CDR2 are drawn from the germline V gene: SQVTM, ANQGSEA. The CDR3 contains 14 residues, cysteine and phenylalanine counted. The entry retains the CDR3 DNA only, 42 bases that are in frame from base 1. At the junction V is shortened by 7 bases and J by 0 bases; bases outside the gene matches: 3. The chain joins TRBV29-1 to TRBJ2-2, with 9 bases aligning to TRBD2. Source material: blood, either unsorted or a sorted T cell fraction (not recorded which). The source of this sequence is a male donor with ankylosing spondylitis or in good health (not recorded which). The CDR3 is CSAGTSSNTGELFF. DNA sequence: TGCAGCGCCGGGACTAGCTCGAACACCGGGGAGCTGTTTTTT.